This TCR beta chain was sequenced for a study of blood T cell repertoires in COVID-19. Study background: COVID-19 samples, acute and convalescent, were from the United States, Italy and Spain. PBMCs, B-cell-depleted T cells, or T cells provided the cDNA or gDNA that made up the material.

Germline lookup yields CDR1 SGHRS and CDR2 YFSETQ. This CDR3 is 17 amino acids long. Trimming took 4 bases from V and 0 from J; bases not matched to a gene: 10. Per the original data handling: By means of reference gene primer amplification, nucleated cell counts were estimated. Profiling relied on immunoSEQ multiplex PCR, and the TCRdb table lists in-frame clones only, not all of them. That table gives V, J and clone size, and the DNA gave D and trimming. The table has 150,000 or so clones, over 75% seen once. The genes are TRBV5-1 and TRBJ1-3; 7 positions agree with TRBD1. The sequence was obtained from a man between 65 and 80 years old who had recovered from COVID-19. Sequenced sample: peripheral blood. The CDR3 region has the DNA TGCGCCAGCAGCCCCACTGGGACAGAGAGCTCTGGAAACACCATATATTTT. Its protein is CASSPTGTESSGNTIYF.